The rows below give T cell receptor beta chains drawn from one sample of a study of vaccination and CD4 T cells after COVID-19. No cognate antigen is known for these TCRs. TCRdb itself ran the PCR reads through MiXCR, one entry per CDR3 protein. The sample includes nearly 25,000 distinct CDR3 sequences, about 29% of them seen just once. Sample: CD4+ T cells from blood, cultured in vitro, taken about 7 months after SARS-CoV-2 vaccination. The receptors come from a human donor who had recovered from COVID-19. Each CDR3 is given with its conserved first and last residue. D genes are given only for firm matches. Clone size, where shown, is once, few, many, or a class for clones that have expanded.

clone_size | j_call | d_call | v_call | cdr3_aa | cdr3_nt
. | TRBJ1-1 | . | TRBV6-5 | CASSYGQSPPRGEAFF | TGTGCCAGCAGTTACGGCCAATCACCCCCGAGGGGGGAAGCTTTCTTT
few | TRBJ2-7 | . | TRBV4-1 | CASSQVGAGYEQYF | TGCGCCAGCAGCCAAGTTGGGGCGGGCTACGAGCAGTACTTC
few | TRBJ2-7 | . | TRBV21-1 | CASSPRGQKVPYEQYF | TGTGCCAGCAGCCCCCGGGGACAGAAAGTACCCTACGAGCAGTACTTC
. | TRBJ2-7 | TRBD2 | TRBV6-1 | CASSPNAGVGVEQYF | TGTGCCAGCAGCCCGAACGCGGGAGTAGGGGTCGAGCAGTACTTC
few | TRBJ2-5 | TRBD2 | TRBV15 | CATSIGSGRPETQYF | TGTGCCACCAGCATCGGCAGCGGGAGGCCTGAGACCCAGTACTTC
. | TRBJ2-5 | TRBD1 | TRBV7-9 | CASSLVEGSRGQGIPLETQYF | TGTGCCAGCAGCTTAGTAGAGGGATCCAGGGGACAGGGTATTCCCCTGGAGACCCAGTACTTC
. | TRBJ2-5 | . | TRBV20-1 | CSASSLTQETQYF | TGCAGTGCCTCATCCTTGACCCAAGAGACCCAGTACTTC
. | TRBJ2-7 | . | TRBV4-1 | CASSHTGRWSEQYF | TGCGCCAGCAGCCATACGGGAAGGTGGTCCGAGCAGTACTTC
few | TRBJ2-3 | TRBD1 | TRBV19 | CASNRQGVADTQYF | TGTGCCAGTAATCGGCAGGGGGTGGCAGATACGCAGTATTTT
. | TRBJ2-2 | TRBD2 | TRBV7-6 | CASSSGLGAGELFF | TGTGCCAGCAGCTCAGGACTAGGGGCCGGGGAGCTGTTTTTT
few | TRBJ2-5 | . | TRBV18 | CASSRQPGETQYF | TGTGCCAGCTCACGACAGCCTGGGGAGACCCAGTACTTC
. | TRBJ2-7 | . | TRBV7-2 | CASSLAATGSSYEQYF | TGTGCCAGCAGCTTAGCGGCGACGGGGAGCTCCTACGAGCAGTACTTC
. | TRBJ2-5 | TRBD2 | TRBV2 | CASSMGLDSETQYF | TGTGCCAGCAGTATGGGACTAGATTCTGAGACCCAGTACTTC
medium-sized | TRBJ1-2 | . | TRBV15 | CATSRDREIVGYTF | TGTGCCACCAGCAGAGACAGGGAAATTGTTGGCTACACCTTC
few | TRBJ2-3 | TRBD1 | TRBV6-1 | CASSGRTGGTDTQYF | TGTGCCAGCAGTGGCCGGACAGGGGGCACAGATACGCAGTATTTT
once | TRBJ2-6 | . | TRBV4-2 | CASSQDDKGSGANVLTF | TGTGCCAGCAGCCAAGATGATAAGGGCTCTGGGGCCAACGTCCTGACTTTC
. | TRBJ1-2 | . | TRBV25-1 | CASQGAGIYDGYTF | TGTGCCAGCCAAGGAGCGGGGATATATGATGGCTACACCTTC
. | TRBJ2-3 | . | TRBV20-1 | CSVKDTPLDTQYF | TGCAGTGTGAAGGACACTCCGTTGGATACGCAGTATTTT
. | TRBJ2-5 | TRBD2 | TRBV4-1 | CASSRPGLAGLQETQYF | TGCGCCAGCAGCCGTCCGGGACTAGCGGGCCTCCAAGAGACCCAGTACTTC